A selection of T cell receptor beta chains follows, all from one sample in a study of patients and donors after allogeneic stem cell transplantation. One entry per CDR3 protein, called by TCRdb with MiXCR from the RT-PCR reads. The sample yields about 25,000 distinct CDR3 sequences, 8.1% seen once. The sequencing input was blood, either unsorted or a sorted T cell fraction (not recorded which). The receptors derive from a human donor who was either an allogeneic HSCT recipient or a stem cell or donor lymphocyte infusion donor (not recorded which). It is not recorded whose cells these are; they may come from a transplant donor. Each CDR3 is given with its conserved first and last residue. D genes are given only for firm matches. Not every row has a clone size; where given, it reads once, few, many or a size class.

clone_size j_call v_call d_call cdr3_nt cdr3_aa
few TRBJ1-4 TRBV3-1 . TGTGCCAGCAGCCTTAATGATGAAAAACTGTTTTTT CASSLNDEKLFF
few TRBJ2-2 TRBV25-1 TRBD1 TGTGCCAGCAGTGACCCTCCCGGGACAGGGAGCACCGGGGAGCTGTTTTTT CASSDPPGTGSTGELFF
many TRBJ1-5 TRBV28 . TGTGCCAGCAGTTTAGCAGGGCGCAATCAGCCCCAGCATTTT CASSLAGRNQPQHF
many TRBJ1-5 TRBV4-1 . TGCGCCAGCAGCCAAGAGGGGGGATCGGGGGTTAGTCAGCCCCAGCATTTT CASSQEGGSGVSQPQHF
. TRBJ1-2 TRBV7-9 . TGTGCCAGCAGCCTCTATCAGGGCTATGGCTACACCTTC CASSLYQGYGYTF
many TRBJ1-5 TRBV6-2/TRBV6-3 . TGTGCCAGCAGTTACGGGGGACGGCGCAATCAGCCCCAGCATTTT CASSYGGRRNQPQHF
few TRBJ1-2 TRBV19 . TGTGCCAGTAGCTCAGGGGCTGGCGGTCCTCCTCAATATGGCTACACCTTC CASSSGAGGPPQYGYTF
many TRBJ1-6 TRBV10-3 . TGTGCCATCAGTGAGCGACAGCTTTCACCCCTCCACTTT CAISERQLSPLHF
many TRBJ2-7 TRBV7-3 TRBD1 TGTGCCAGCAGCTTAATGCAGGGGGACGAGCAGTACTTC CASSLMQGDEQYF
. TRBJ2-3 TRBV3-1 . TGTGCCAGCAGCCAAGGCACAGATACGCAGTATTTT CASSQGTDTQYF
few TRBJ2-7 TRBV5-4 . TGTGCCAGCAGCCTTAGAGGGCAGGGTGGGGTCCACGAGCAGTACTTC CASSLRGQGGVHEQYF
few TRBJ1-1 TRBV5-6 . TGTGCCAGCAGCCCCCCCCAGACAGAGAACACTGAAGCTTTCTTT CASSPPQTENTEAFF
many TRBJ2-3 TRBV29-1 TRBD2 TGCAGCGTTGAACTAGCGGGAGGTAGAGATACGCAGTATTTT CSVELAGGRDTQYF
. TRBJ2-1 TRBV6-1 . TGTGCCAGCAGTGAAGCGGGAGGTCCCAATGAGCAGTTCTTC CASSEAGGPNEQFF
many TRBJ1-5 TRBV5-1 TRBD1 TGCGCCAGCAGCATGACAGGGTTAGCCGGCCAGCCCCAGCATTTT CASSMTGLAGQPQHF
many TRBJ2-2 TRBV24-1 TRBD1 TGTGCCACCAGTGATGGACAGGGTTATAGGTCCGGGGAGCTGTTTTTT CATSDGQGYRSGELFF
. TRBJ1-1 TRBV6-1 . TGTGCCAGCAACCCGGACAGCATGAACACTGAAGCTTTCTTT CASNPDSMNTEAFF
. TRBJ2-5 TRBV7-9 TRBD1 TGTGCCAGCAGCCCGGGACAGGGCTTTGGGGAGACCCAGTACTTC CASSPGQGFGETQYF
many TRBJ2-7 TRBV4-1 . TGCGCCAGCAGCCAGAGGCGGGTGCACGTGGTGTCCTACGAGCAGTACTTC CASSQRRVHVVSYEQYF
. TRBJ1-1 TRBV27 . TGTGCCTGTCAACGGGGGGGCAGGGATGGTGAAGCTTTCTTT CACQRGGRDGEAFF
many TRBJ1-2 TRBV3-1 . TGTGCCAGCAGCCTTAACCCCGGGAAAGGTGGCTACACCTTC CASSLNPGKGGYTF
once TRBJ1-5 TRBV28 TRBD1 TGTGCCAGCAGTGGGGGACAGAGGGTAGAGCCCCAGCATTTT CASSGGQRVEPQHF